A single sample is the source of the 27 T cell receptor beta chains below, sequenced in a study of molecular identifiers for immune sequencing clone quantification. Using its own MiXCR run on the PCR reads, TCRdb lists one record per CDR3 protein. Of nearly 650,000 distinct CDR3 sequences listed, 25% are singletons. Sequenced input: naive CD8+ T cells from blood, with Jurkat cell RNA spiked in. Documented subset: FACS-sorted CD8+CD4-CCR7+CD45RA+ naive T cells. The receptors were gathered from a human donor in good health. Some libraries in this study had Jurkat cell RNA spiked in.

The rearrangement links TRBV20-1 to TRBJ2-7, with 7 bases lining up with TRBD1. Unmatched junction bases numbered 11, after V lost 3 bases and J lost 3 bases. Germline V lookup: CDR1 DFQATT, CDR2 SNEGSKA (reference sequence). The CDR3 loop spans 15 amino acids. The CDR3 bases are TGCAGTGCTAGCCCGACAGGGAACAATGTCTACGAGCAGTACTTC. Its translation is CSASPTGNNVYEQYF.

This clonotype was recorded many times. The chain recombines TRBV25-1 with TRBJ2-7; D unresolved. Looked up from germline, CDR1 is MGHDK and CDR2 is SYGVNS. V was cut by 1 base and J by 7 bases, with 14 bases left in between. CDR3 length equals 14 residues. The CDR3 here is CASSEWERLGEQYF. CDR3 DNA sequence: TGTGCCAGCAGTGAATGGGAACGGCTTGGAGAGCAGTACTTC.

This clonotype was seen repeatedly, ten times or more. CDR3 DNA sequence: TGTGCCAGCAGCTCCCGACAGGACCGCCCGAGAACCTACGAGCAGTACTTC. Translated, it gives CASSSRQDRPRTYEQYF. The rearrangement uses TRBV7-2 and TRBJ2-7; a possible D gene is TRBD1 (6 bases). The CDR3 spans 17 residues. Per the germline V gene, CDR1 is SGHTA and CDR2 is FQGNSA. Trimming took off 4 bases at V and 2 bases at J, with 21 bases between the two ends. Variable domain in full (rest from reference TRBV7-2 and TRBJ2-7): GAGVSQSPSNKVTEKGKDVELRCDPISGHTALYWYRQSLGQGLEFLIYFQGNSAPDKSGLPSDRFSAERTGGSVSTLTIQRTQQEDSAVYLCASSSRQDRPRTYEQYFGPGTRLTVT.

The chain employs TRBV25-1 and TRBJ2-3, with 10 bases lining up with TRBD2. There are 17 residues in the CDR3. CDR1 is MGHDK and CDR2 is SYGVNS in the germline V gene. The junction had 7 bases not matched to a gene; V was cut back by 4 bases and J by 0 bases. The DNA of the CDR3 is TGTGCCAGCAGTGTTTCGGGACTAGCGCTCAGCACAGATACGCAGTATTTT. This sequence encodes CASSVSGLALSTDTQYF.

In the case of this clonotype: Given a much more abundant clone one base away, this may be a read error. The V gene is TRBV7-9, the J gene TRBJ2-2; no definite D call. The CDR3 extends over 14 amino acids. Germline V gene lookup returns CDR1 SEHNR and CDR2 FQNEAQ (reference sequence). Trimming removed 1 base at V and 7 bases at J, with 10 bases between. The CDR3 DNA sequence: TGTGCCAGCAGCTTAGGTCGCGGATTCGGGGAGCTGTTTTTT. Translated: CASSLGRGFGELFF. Complete variable domain (other parts from reference TRBV7-9 and TRBJ2-2): DTGVSQNPRHKITKRGQNVTFRCDPISEHNRLYWYRQTLGQGPEFLTYFQNEAQLEKSRLLSDRFSAERPKGSFSTLEIQRTEQGDSAMYLCASSLGRGFGELFFGEGSRLTVL.

This rearrangement joins TRBV4-3 to TRBJ1-1; possible D gene TRBD1, 5 bases. Trimming removed 3 bases at V and 4 bases at J, with 15 bases between. CDR1 LGHNA and CDR2 YSLEER come from the germline V gene. The CDR3 spans 15 residues. The CDR3 bases are TGCGCCAGCAGCCATTCCCGGGGGGGACTCACTGAAGCTTTCTTT. Protein product: CASSHSRGGLTEAFF.

Concerning this clonotype itself: One base away lies a much larger clone, so this may be a sequencing read error. The chain combines TRBV5-8 with TRBJ1-1; no definite D call. There are 13 residues in the CDR3. Germline loops: CDR1 SGHTS, CDR2 YDEGEE. CDR3 sequence reads: CARTPLPNTEAFF. CDR3 DNA: TGTGCAAGGACTCCCCTCCCGAACACTGAAGCTTTCTTT.

This clonotype was seen ten or more times. V gene TRBV7-2 combines with J gene TRBJ2-3; D remains unclear. The CDR3 length is 15 residues. V lost 4 bases, J lost 6 bases, and 17 bases lay in between. Germline CDR1 SGHTA, CDR2 FQGNSA. The CDR3 loop reads CASSYEPRSSDTQYF. CDR3 nucleotide sequence: TGTGCCAGCAGCTACGAACCCCGCTCATCCGATACGCAGTATTTT.

This clonotype was detected only a few times. This rearrangement joins TRBV28 to TRBJ2-5, with D perhaps matching TRBD1 (5 bases). The germline CDR1 and CDR2 sequences are MDHEN and SYDVKM. This CDR3 contains 18 residues. Between the trimmed V and J ends, which lost 3 bases and 3 bases, there was a span of 23 bases. The CDR3 protein is CASSFFYQGDWKEETQYF. The DNA of the CDR3 is TGTGCCAGCAGTTTTTTTTATCAGGGTGATTGGAAAGAAGAGACCCAGTACTTC.

This clonotype was picked up many times. The genes are TRBV7-9 and TRBJ2-2; possible D gene TRBD1, 6 bases. This CDR3 has 17 residues. The germline V gene has CDR1 SEHNR and CDR2 FQNEAQ (reference sequence). With 3 bases removed from V and 7 bases from J, the gap between germline ends came to 21 bases. The CDR3 sequence: CASSFTVPPRGYGELFF. The CDR3 DNA follows: TGTGCCAGCAGCTTCACCGTGCCGCCCAGGGGATACGGGGAGCTGTTTTTT.

In its sample, this clonotype was seen many times. CDR3 sequence: CASSLDGGNSPLHF. The CDR3 DNA sequence: TGCGCCAGCAGCTTGGACGGGGGGAATTCACCCCTCCACTTT. This sequence joins TRBV5-1 and TRBJ1-6, with D tentatively TRBD1 (5 bases). Germline assignment: CDR1 SGHRS and CDR2 YFSETQ. The CDR3 has 14 amino acids. Trimming removed 0 bases at V and 7 bases at J, with 8 bases between.

In DNA form, the CDR3 reads TGTGCCAGCAGCTTTACCCCCGGGACACTTTACAATGAGCAGTTCTTC. Amino acid sequence: CASSFTPGTLYNEQFF. The V and J genes are TRBV11-2 and TRBJ2-1, with TRBD1 as a possible D gene (6 bases). The CDR3 has 16 residues. Germline V lookup: CDR1 SGHAT, CDR2 FQNNGV. V was clipped by 3 bases and J by 4 bases, with 16 bases between them.

There are many counts of this clonotype. The rearrangement links TRBV20-1 to TRBJ2-3; TRBD2 agrees at 14 bases. The junction had 14 bases not matched to a gene; V was cut back by 2 bases and J by 1 base. This CDR3 spans 20 amino acids. The germline V gene has CDR1 DFQATT and CDR2 SNEGSKA (reference sequence). This CDR3 reads CSARWGTSGSKSTGTDTQYF. In DNA, the CDR3 is TGCAGTGCTAGATGGGGGACTAGCGGGAGCAAGTCGACTGGCACAGATACGCAGTATTTT.

The chain employs TRBV2 and TRBJ2-7; D is uncertain. The CDR3 extends over 14 amino acids. CDR1 is SNHLY and CDR2 is FYNNEI in the germline V gene. Trimming shortened V by 7 bases and J by 5 bases, and 18 bases separated the two germline ends. CDR3 amino acids: CASNPEGTRNEQYF. Here the CDR3 DNA reads TGTGCCAGCAACCCAGAAGGCACCCGTAACGAGCAGTACTTC.

There are many counts of this clonotype. This chain joins TRBV7-9 and TRBJ2-5; the match to TRBD2 covers 8 bases. Germline V gene sequence: CDR1 SEHNR, CDR2 FQNEAQ (reference sequence). After removal of 1 base from V and 3 bases from J, the junction contained 7 bases not matched to a gene. CDR3 size: 16 residues. The DNA of the CDR3 is TGTGCCAGCAGCTTAGTTTCCGGGAGGGCCAAAGAGACCCAGTACTTC. It encodes CASSLVSGRAKETQYF.

This clonotype was counted many times. The chain recombines TRBV7-6 with TRBJ2-5; 11 positions match TRBD2. V lost 1 base, J lost 2 bases, and 3 bases stayed unmatched. The CDR3 loop spans 16 amino acids. CDR1 is SGHVS and CDR2 is FNYEAQ in the germline V gene. The CDR3 sequence: CASSLVLAGDQETQYF. The CDR3 DNA is TGTGCCAGCAGCTTAGTACTAGCGGGGGATCAAGAGACCCAGTACTTC.

Many counts were recorded for this clonotype. The rearrangement uses TRBV4-2 and TRBJ1-1; D unresolved. Germline loops: CDR1 LGHNA, CDR2 YNFKEQ. The CDR3 has 13 amino acids. V shed 0 bases and J shed 7 bases, with 9 bases lying between them. The CDR3 is CASSQESSVEAFF. The CDR3 nucleotides are TGTGCCAGCAGCCAAGAATCGAGCGTTGAAGCTTTCTTT.

This clonotype was observed a few times. The rearrangement joins TRBV11-2 to TRBJ2-2, with D maybe TRBD1 (6 bases). The CDR3 runs to 16 residues. From germline, CDR1 is SGHAT and CDR2 FQNNGV. Trimming pared 2 bases from V and 0 bases from J, leaving 10 bases between. The DNA of the CDR3 is TGTGCCAGCAGCTTATTGGGACACTCGAACACCGGGGAGCTGTTTTTT. This gives the protein CASSLLGHSNTGELFF.

Only a few counts were recorded for this clonotype. The chain has TRBV11-2 and TRBJ2-3; the D is unclear. Germline V gene sequence: CDR1 SGHAT, CDR2 FQNNGV. The V gene lost 0 bases and the J gene lost 3 bases, with 19 bases spanning the gap. CDR3 size: 18 residues. CDR3 DNA sequence: TGTGCCAGCAGCTTAGATCTCTGGGGTGGAGTTGGGACAGATACGCAGTATTTT. Translated, it gives CASSLDLWGGVGTDTQYF. The variable domain in full, completed from reference TRBV11-2 and TRBJ2-3, reads EAGVAQSPRYKIIEKRQSVAFWCNPISGHATLYWYQQILGQGPKLLIQFQNNGVVDDSQLPKDRFSAERLKGVDSTLKIQPAKLEDSAVYLCASSLDLWGGVGTDTQYFGPGTRLTVL.

This clonotype was counted ten times or more. The chain recombines TRBV9 with TRBJ1-6; D is possibly TRBD1 (5 bases). Germline CDR1 reads SGDLS; CDR2 reads YYNGEE. V dropped 0 bases and J dropped 8 bases, with 9 bases sitting between them. The CDR3 length is 14 residues. The CDR3 region has the DNA TGTGCCAGCAGCGTAGATCAGGGTGATTCACCCCTCCACTTT. Translating it yields CASSVDQGDSPLHF.

This clonotype has at least ten counts. V and J are TRBV12-3 or TRBV12-4 and TRBJ2-5; D tentatively fits TRBD1 or TRBD2 (5 bases each). V lost 6 bases to trimming and J lost 0 bases, with 5 bases between them. The CDR3 is 12 residues long. The CDR3: CASRGDQETQYF. The DNA of the CDR3 is TGTGCCAGCAGGGGGGACCAAGAGACCCAGTACTTC.

This clonotype is a singleton in its sample. The chain recombines TRBV11-3 with TRBJ2-3; 8 nucleotides agree with TRBD1. Germline values: CDR1 SGHNT, CDR2 YENEEA. This CDR3 is 16 amino acids long. V lost 1 base and J lost 6; bases outside the gene matches: 9. The CDR3 here is CASSLGGRGHADTQYF. CDR3 nucleotides: TGTGCCAGCAGCTTAGGAGGCAGGGGGCATGCTGATACGCAGTATTTT.

This clonotype was recorded a few times. J is TRBJ2-5 and V is TRBV4-2; tentative D call: TRBD2 (6 bases). Germline CDR1 LGHNA, CDR2 YNFKEQ. The CDR3 length is 16 residues. Trimming left V 1 base short and J 5 bases short, with 17 bases between. CDR3 loop: CASSQVLEGLSETQYF. The CDR3 DNA reads as TGTGCCAGCAGCCAAGTTCTGGAGGGCCTATCCGAGACCCAGTACTTC.

A note on this clonotype: The DNA is omitted, as the CDR3 cannot be located on it reliably, and the CDR3 follows TCRdb's listing. The chain uses TRBV30 and TRBJ2-3; TRBD2 reflects the table's D call only, with no check against the DNA. Germline CDR1 GTSNPN, CDR2 SVGIG (reference sequence). The CDR3 totals 14 residues, both ends included. This CDR3 is CAWGEGTSTDTQYF.

The V and J genes are TRBV13 and TRBJ2-3, with 14 bases aligning to TRBD2. CDR3 length: 16 amino acids. Germline lookup yields CDR1 PRHDT and CDR2 FYEKMQ (reference sequence). The V and J ends lost 5 bases and 5 bases, in that order; junction bases with no gene match: 6. The CDR3 protein is CASSQGLAGVGDTQYF. The CDR3, as DNA: TGTGCCAGCAGCCAGGGACTAGCGGGAGTCGGAGATACGCAGTATTTT.

At least ten counts were recorded for this clonotype. This rearrangement joins TRBV7-8 to TRBJ2-3, with D tentatively TRBD1 or TRBD2 (5 bases each). The germline CDR1 and CDR2 sequences are SGHVS and FQNEAQ. CDR3 size: 16 residues. V was clipped by 1 base and J by 5 bases, with 16 bases between them. The CDR3 bases are TGTGCCAGCAGCTTAGAAGTTGAGGGGCTTCAAGATACGCAGTATTTT. Residues: CASSLEVEGLQDTQYF.

In this sample, this clonotype turned up many times. DNA for the CDR3: TGTGCCAGCACCTCCGGCATGTGGGGCACAGATACGCAGTATTTT. As protein: CASTSGMWGTDTQYF. V gene TRBV7-9 combines with J gene TRBJ2-3; D unresolved. Germline V gene lookup returns CDR1 SEHNR and CDR2 FQNEAQ (reference sequence). The CDR3 covers 15 residues. V dropped 7 bases and J dropped 1 base, with 15 bases sitting between them.